This T cell receptor (beta chain) was found in a study of OX40 agonist ivuxolimab in advanced cancers. The overall study: Partial responses were seen in three patients, one with hepatocellular carcinoma and two with cutaneous melanoma. Points from the study as a whole: Expanded clones were, on average, more numerous among CD8+ T cells than CD4+. At 0.1 to 3.0 mg/kg, clonal expansion of CD4+ and CD8+ blood T cells had occurred by week 6. Some nonresponders additionally presented with little normalized T-cell clonal expansion.

V was pared by 3 bases and J by 3 bases, with 9 bases of the junction left unmatched. Germline V gives CDR1 LNHDA, CDR2 SQIVND (reference sequence). The CDR3 sequence is 16 residues long. This clone appeared once. Its antigen is not identified. The protocol was immunoSEQ multiplex PCR, while the TCRdb copy is restricted to in-frame clones and leaves out a portion. In the table there are fewer than 40,000 clones, around 80% of which are singletons. The rearrangement joins TRBV19 to TRBJ2-3, with 7 nucleotides matching TRBD2. This receptor was taken from an adult with an advanced solid tumor such as melanoma, head and neck, liver or kidney cancer. The input for sequencing was CD4+ or CD8+ T cells sorted from blood, taken in a trial of the OX40 agonist ivuxolimab. The CDR3 sequence is CASSIRRAGGTDTQYF. For the CDR3, the DNA is TGTGCCAGTAGTATCCGGAGGGCCGGGGGGACAGATACGCAGTATTTT.